The present T cell receptor (beta chain) was sequenced within a study of blood T cell repertoires in COVID-19. Turning to the study itself: The United States, Italy and Spain were the sources of the acute and convalescent COVID-19 samples. The cDNA or gDNA used as material had been derived from T cells, B-cell-depleted T cells, or PBMCs.

In the original processing: For nucleated cells, counts were estimated from reference gene primer amplification. The table came from immunoSEQ multiplex PCR; TCRdb's copy has only in-frame clones and leaves some out. That table gives V, J and clone size, and the DNA gave D and trimming. Altogether about 25,000 clones are present, around 82% being singletons, with the ten largest covering about 1.8%. This clone has just a few counts. The sequenced sample was peripheral blood. This clonotype was sampled from a man of 80 years or more with active or convalescent COVID-19.

CDR3 sequence reads: CASSFGEKLFF. The CDR3 nucleotides are TGTGCCAGCAGTTTCGGTGAAAAACTGTTTTTT. This rearrangement joins TRBV28 to TRBJ1-4, with D unclear. CDR1 and CDR2 (germline): MDHEN, SYDVKM. V was shortened by 3 bases and J by 7 bases, with 3 bases between the two germline ends. This CDR3 region has 11 residues.